This T cell receptor beta chain was identified in a study of CD8 T cells in ankylosing spondylitis. Study-wide results and caveats: What seemed typical of ankylosing spondylitis blood was a TCR beta motif built from roughly eight highly homologous variants.

Each CDR3 protein is one row after TCRdb ran MiXCR on the 5' RACE reads. The repertoire holds 100,000 to 150,000 distinct CDR3 sequences, about 6.4% seen once, with about 12% in the top ten. This clonotype was observed at least ten times. Its antigen is undetermined. Germline assignment: CDR1 DFQATT and CDR2 SNEGSKA (reference sequence). With 1 base removed from V and 4 bases from J, the gap between germline ends came to 13 bases. The length of the CDR3 is 14 residues. Sequencing was done on a sample of blood, either unsorted or a sorted T cell fraction (not recorded which). This sequence originates from a male donor with ankylosing spondylitis or in good health (not recorded which). The rearrangement links TRBV20-1 to TRBJ1-2; no clear D gene. CDR3 sequence: CSARGTGVGYGYTF. The CDR3 bases are TGCAGTGCTAGAGGGACGGGAGTCGGCTATGGCTACACCTTC.